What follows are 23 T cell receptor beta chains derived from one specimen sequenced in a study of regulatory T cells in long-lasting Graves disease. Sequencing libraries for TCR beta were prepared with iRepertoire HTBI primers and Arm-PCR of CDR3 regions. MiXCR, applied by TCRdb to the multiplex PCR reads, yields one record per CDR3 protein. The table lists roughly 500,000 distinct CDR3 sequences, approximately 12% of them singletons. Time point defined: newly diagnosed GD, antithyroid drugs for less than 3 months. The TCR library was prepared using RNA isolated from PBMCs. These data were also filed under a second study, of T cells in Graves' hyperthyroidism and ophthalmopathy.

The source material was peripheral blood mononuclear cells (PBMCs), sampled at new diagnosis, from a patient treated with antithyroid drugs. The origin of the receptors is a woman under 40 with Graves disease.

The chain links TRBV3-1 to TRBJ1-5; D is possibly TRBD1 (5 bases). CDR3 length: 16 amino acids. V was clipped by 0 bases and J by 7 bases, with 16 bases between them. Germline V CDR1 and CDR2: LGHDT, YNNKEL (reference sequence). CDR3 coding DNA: TGTGCCAGCAGCCAAGAGTTCCCAGGGCCGCACCAGCCCCAGCATTTT. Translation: CASSQEFPGPHQPQHF.

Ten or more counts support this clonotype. The CDR3 reads CASSMPGWAGELFF. In nucleotides, the CDR3 is TGTGCCAGTAGTATGCCGGGATGGGCCGGGGAGCTGTTTTTT. This rearrangement joins TRBV19 to TRBJ2-2, with D possibly being TRBD2 (5 bases). CDR1 and CDR2 from the germline V gene are LNHDA and SQIVND (reference sequence). CDR3 length: 14 residues. Trimming removed 3 bases from V and 6 bases from J, with 11 bases in between.

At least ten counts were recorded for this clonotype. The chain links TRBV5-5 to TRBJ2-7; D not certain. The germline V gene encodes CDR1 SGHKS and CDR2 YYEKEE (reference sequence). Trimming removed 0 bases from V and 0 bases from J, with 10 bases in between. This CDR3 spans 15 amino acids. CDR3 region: CASSLEAPSSYEQYF. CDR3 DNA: TGTGCCAGCAGCTTGGAGGCACCGAGCTCCTACGAGCAGTACTTC.

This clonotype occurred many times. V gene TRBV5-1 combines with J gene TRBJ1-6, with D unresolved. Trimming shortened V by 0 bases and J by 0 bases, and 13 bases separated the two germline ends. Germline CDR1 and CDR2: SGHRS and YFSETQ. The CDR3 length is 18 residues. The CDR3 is CASSLGHLPNSYNSPLHF. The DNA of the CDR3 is TGCGCCAGCAGCTTGGGACATCTGCCAAACTCCTATAATTCACCCCTCCACTTT.

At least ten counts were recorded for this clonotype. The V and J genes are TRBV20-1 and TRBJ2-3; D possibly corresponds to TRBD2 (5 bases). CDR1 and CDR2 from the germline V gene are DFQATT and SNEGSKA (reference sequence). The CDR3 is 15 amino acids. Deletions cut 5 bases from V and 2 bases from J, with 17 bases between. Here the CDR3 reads CSASPRLTPTDTQYF. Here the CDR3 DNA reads TGCAGTGCTTCACCCAGACTAACCCCCACAGATACGCAGTATTTT.

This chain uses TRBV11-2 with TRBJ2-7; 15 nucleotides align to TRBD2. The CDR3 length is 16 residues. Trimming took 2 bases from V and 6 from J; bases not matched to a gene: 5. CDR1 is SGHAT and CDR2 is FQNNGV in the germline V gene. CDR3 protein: CASSLPGLAGGREQYF. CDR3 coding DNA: TGTGCCAGCAGCTTACCGGGACTAGCGGGGGGTCGCGAGCAGTACTTC.

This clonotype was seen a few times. CDR3 sequence: CASSSNPARDAANQPQHF. The CDR3 DNA is TGTGCCAGCAGTTCCAACCCCGCGCGGGACGCCGCTAATCAGCCCCAGCATTTT. The chain employs TRBV6-2 or TRBV6-3 and TRBJ1-5; D possibly corresponds to TRBD1 (5 bases). CDR3 length equals 18 residues. Germline V gene lookup returns CDR1 MNHEY and CDR2 SVGEGT. Trimming stripped 4 bases from V and 4 bases from J, with 23 bases between.

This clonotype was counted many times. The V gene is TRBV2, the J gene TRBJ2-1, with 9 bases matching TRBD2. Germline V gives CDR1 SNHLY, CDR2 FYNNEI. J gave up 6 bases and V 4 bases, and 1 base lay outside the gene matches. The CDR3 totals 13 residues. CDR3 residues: CASSALAGNEQFF. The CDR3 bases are TGTGCCAGCAGTGCACTAGCGGGCAATGAGCAGTTCTTC.

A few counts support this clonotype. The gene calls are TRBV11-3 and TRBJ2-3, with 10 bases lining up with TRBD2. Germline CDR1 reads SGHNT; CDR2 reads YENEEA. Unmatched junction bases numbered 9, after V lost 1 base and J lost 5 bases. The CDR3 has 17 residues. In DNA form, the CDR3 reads TGTGCCAGCAGCTTAGGGTACCTAGCGGGAGTTATAGATACGCAGTATTTT. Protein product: CASSLGYLAGVIDTQYF.

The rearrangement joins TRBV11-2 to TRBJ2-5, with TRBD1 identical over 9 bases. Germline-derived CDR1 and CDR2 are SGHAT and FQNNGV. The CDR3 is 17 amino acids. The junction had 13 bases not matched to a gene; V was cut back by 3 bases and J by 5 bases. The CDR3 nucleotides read TGTGCCAGCAGCTTTTTGTCCCGTGGGACAGGGCTGGAGACCCAGTACTTC. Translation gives CASSFLSRGTGLETQYF.

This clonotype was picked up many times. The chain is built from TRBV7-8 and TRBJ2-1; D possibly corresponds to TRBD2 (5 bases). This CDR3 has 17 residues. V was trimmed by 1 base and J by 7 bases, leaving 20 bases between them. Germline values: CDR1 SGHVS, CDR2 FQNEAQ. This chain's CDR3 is CASSLELGVLRRNEQFF. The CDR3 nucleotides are TGTGCCAGCAGCTTAGAATTGGGAGTTCTGAGAAGGAATGAGCAGTTCTTC.

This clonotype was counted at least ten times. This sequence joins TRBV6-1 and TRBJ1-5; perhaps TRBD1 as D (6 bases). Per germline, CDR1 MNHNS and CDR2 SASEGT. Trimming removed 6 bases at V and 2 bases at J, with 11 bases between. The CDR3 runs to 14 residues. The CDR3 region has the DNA TGTGCCAGCAGGCCCAGGGGTGGCAATCAGCCCCAGCATTTT. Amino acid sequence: CASRPRGGNQPQHF.

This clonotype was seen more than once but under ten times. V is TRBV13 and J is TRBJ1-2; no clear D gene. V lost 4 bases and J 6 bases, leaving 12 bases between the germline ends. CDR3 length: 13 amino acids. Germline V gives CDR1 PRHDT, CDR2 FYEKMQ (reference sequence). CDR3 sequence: CASSSAQTDGYTF. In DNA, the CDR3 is TGTGCCAGCAGCTCGGCCCAGACTGATGGCTACACCTTC.

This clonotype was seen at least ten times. Here the CDR3 reads CASLRDSSYNEQFF. CDR3 DNA sequence: TGTGCCAGCCTGAGGGACTCCTCCTACAATGAGCAGTTCTTC. This sequence joins TRBV2 and TRBJ2-1; D possibly corresponds to TRBD2 (6 bases). CDR1 is SNHLY, CDR2 FYNNEI, per germline. The CDR3 runs 14 residues. Trimming left V 8 bases short and J 0 bases short, with 11 bases between.

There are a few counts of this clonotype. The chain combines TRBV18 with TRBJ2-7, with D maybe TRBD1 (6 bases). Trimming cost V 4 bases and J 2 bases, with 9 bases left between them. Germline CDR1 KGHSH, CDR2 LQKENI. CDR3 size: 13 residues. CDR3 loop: CASSQGVAYEQYF. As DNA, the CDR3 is TGTGCCAGCTCACAGGGGGTGGCCTACGAGCAGTACTTC.

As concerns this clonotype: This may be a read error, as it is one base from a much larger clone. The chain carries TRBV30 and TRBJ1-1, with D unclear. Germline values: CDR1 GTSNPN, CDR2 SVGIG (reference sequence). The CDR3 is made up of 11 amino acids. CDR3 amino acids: CARRENTEAFF. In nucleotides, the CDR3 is TGTGCCCGGAGGGAAAACACTGAAGCTTTCTTT.

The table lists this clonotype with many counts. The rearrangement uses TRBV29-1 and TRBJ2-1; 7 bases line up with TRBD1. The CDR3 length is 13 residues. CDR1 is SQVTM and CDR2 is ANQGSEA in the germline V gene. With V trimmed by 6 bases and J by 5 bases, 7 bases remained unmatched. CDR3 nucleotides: TGCAGCGTGTCGGGACAGATTAACAATGAGCAGTTCTTC. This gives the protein CSVSGQINNEQFF.

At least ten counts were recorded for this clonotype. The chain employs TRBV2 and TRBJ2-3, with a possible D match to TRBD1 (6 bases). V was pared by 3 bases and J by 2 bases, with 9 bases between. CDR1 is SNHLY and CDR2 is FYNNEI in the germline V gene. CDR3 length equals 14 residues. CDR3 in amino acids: CASSETGYTDTQYF. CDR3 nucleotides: TGTGCCAGCAGTGAGACAGGCTACACAGATACGCAGTATTTT.

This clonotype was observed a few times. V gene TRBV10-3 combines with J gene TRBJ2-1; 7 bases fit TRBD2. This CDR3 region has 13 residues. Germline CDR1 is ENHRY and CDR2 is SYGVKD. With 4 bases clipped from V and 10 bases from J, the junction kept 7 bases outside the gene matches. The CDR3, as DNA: TGTGCCATCAGTGGGACTAGTTTGATGGAGCAGTTCTTC. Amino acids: CAISGTSLMEQFF.

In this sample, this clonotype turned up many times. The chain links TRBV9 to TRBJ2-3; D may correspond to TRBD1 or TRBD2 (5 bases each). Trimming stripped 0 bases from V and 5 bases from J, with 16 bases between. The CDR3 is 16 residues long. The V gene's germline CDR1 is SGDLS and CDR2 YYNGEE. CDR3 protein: CASSVGRQGLQDTQYF. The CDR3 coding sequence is TGTGCCAGCAGCGTAGGGAGGCAGGGCCTTCAAGATACGCAGTATTTT.

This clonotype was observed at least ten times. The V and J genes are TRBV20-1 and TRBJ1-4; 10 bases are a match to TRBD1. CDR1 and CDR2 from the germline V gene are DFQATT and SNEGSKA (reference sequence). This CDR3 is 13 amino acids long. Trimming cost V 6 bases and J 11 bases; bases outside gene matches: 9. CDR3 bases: TGCAGTGCCCCGGACAGGGGGTCTCGGAAACTGTTTTTT. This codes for CSAPDRGSRKLFF.

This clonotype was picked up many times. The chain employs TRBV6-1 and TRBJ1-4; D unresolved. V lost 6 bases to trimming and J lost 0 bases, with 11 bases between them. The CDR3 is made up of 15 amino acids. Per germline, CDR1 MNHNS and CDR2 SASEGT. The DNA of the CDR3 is TGTGCCAGCAGCAGAACAACGCCAACTAATGAAAAACTGTTTTTT. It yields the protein CASSRTTPTNEKLFF.

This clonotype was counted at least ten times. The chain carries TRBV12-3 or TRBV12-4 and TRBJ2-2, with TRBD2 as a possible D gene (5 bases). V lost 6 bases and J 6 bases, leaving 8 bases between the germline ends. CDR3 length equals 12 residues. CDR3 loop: CASRGGPGELFF. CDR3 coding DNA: TGTGCCAGCAGGGGCGGGCCCGGGGAGCTGTTTTTT.